This T cell receptor (beta chain) was recorded in a study of beta chain features in type 1 diabetes (dated by TCRdb to 2016 to 2019). In the study overall: Patients and healthy donors did not differ in mean age, gender distribution, total cell number or subset yield. A total of roughly 98,000,000 sorted cells were examined across all samples, and a strong correlation was observed between cell number per subset and RNA yield. In the study, recently diagnosed type 1 diabetes patients and matched healthy donors were compared on the TCRB repertoires of their sorted circulating CD4+ T cell subsets. Regulatory and stem cell-like memory subsets were isolated from only 8 patients and roughly 8 healthy donors, whereas naive and central memory subsets came from all 30 or so donors.

Each donor gave one peripheral blood draw, roughly 120 mL on average, collected into heparinised tubes. A BD FACSAria II and a panel including CD45RO, CCR7, CD25, CD127, CD95 and CD27 were used to sort naive, central memory, regulatory and stem cell-like memory CD4+ T cells. Purity was above 95% for every sorted population. PBMCs were isolated right away by Lymphoprep density gradient centrifugation and were stained directly, without culture. So that batch effects would be minimized, each experiment stained and sorted samples in pairs, pairing one healthy donor with one patient. What the study reported, not specific to this receptor: Because the HLA sub-analyses included only small numbers of individuals, any influence of HLA type on TCRB rearrangement was left unresolved. Shorter templates might have been favored by PCR, but patient and control samples were amplified and corrected together, so both groups would have been affected equally by any skew. Because cDNA was sequenced instead of genomic DNA, highly expressing activated cells could be over-represented, though the groups showed no difference in activation or CD3 levels. Fewer insertions and more nucleotide deletions at VDJ recombination sites were observed in patients with type 1 diabetes, implying thymic rearrangement abnormalities. Naive, central memory and regulatory TCRB repertoires appeared to be more similar among patients than among healthy donors. A moderate but significant shortening of TCRB CDR3 length was observed in type 1 diabetes patients in all four CD4+ subsets.

As to this clone: Its antigen has not been determined. No quality values exist for individual bases; no much larger clone is one base distant.

The High Capacity cDNA Reverse Transcription Kit was used to reverse transcribe all of the isolated RNA, meaning that expressed TCRB transcripts were what got sequenced. Deep immunoSEQ sequencing was performed on naive, central memory and regulatory T cell samples, with an average of around 3.4 million total reads per sample. Sorted cells were lysed in RLT buffer, and RNA was extracted using DNase-treated RNeasy Micro or Mini kits according to cell number. To prevent cross-contamination, every cell subset was processed on its own, while patient and healthy donor samples were processed together. The immunoSEQ multiplex PCR was used to amplify TCRB sequences from cDNA, generating 87-bp fragments that spanned the CDR3 region. The amplicons were sequenced using the Illumina HiSeq platform. Turning to the authors' computational methods: Synthetic template baselines were used to correct PCR bias computationally, reads within Hamming distance 2 were collapsed together, and singletons that could not be merged were discarded. By aligning reads against IMGT, V, D and J genes, CDR3 length, and insertions or deletions at six rearrangement sites were assigned. Within each subset, clonotype counts were normalized to sorted cell number, after which true diversity and Gini coefficients were computed with the tcR R package. Repertoire sharing was quantified using the overlap coefficient calculated on TCRB nucleotide sequences. Here the immuneACCESS table is served through TCRdb, limited to in-frame sequences with V and J called. Missing clones are a known gap in these copies; in checked studies unresolved V genes cover under half, and the rest lacks a known reason. V, J and clone size are taken as reported in that table, and D and trimming were inferred from the DNA itself. Across this sample there are 120,000 to 150,000 clones, with about 13% seen only once. The ten largest clones represent under 1.5% of the sample.

As encoded in the germline V gene (reference sequence), CDR1 is GTSNPN while CDR2 is SVGIG. Trimming removed 5 bases from V and 2 bases from J; the gene matches leave 7 bases unexplained. The CDR3, cysteine through phenylalanine, is 15 amino acids long. CDR3 DNA only is kept here, 45 bases in frame from base 1. The TCR was taken from a man between 18 and 35 years old with type 1 diabetes. Sequenced sample: central memory CD4+ T cells from blood. Recombination joined TRBV30 with TRBJ1-5; 9 of the junction bases match TRBD1. Read as DNA, the sequence is TGTGCCTGGGGACAGACAGGGGGACGCAATCAGCCCCAGCATTTT. This sequence encodes CAWGQTGGRNQPQHF.